This TCR beta chain was captured by sequencing in a study of blood T cell repertoires in COVID-19. Study overall: COVID-19 samples, acute and convalescent, were from the United States, Italy and Spain.

Some clones are missing from TCRdb's copy, which holds only in-frame ones; the method was immunoSEQ multiplex PCR. The sample holds some 160,000 clones, more than 70% seen once. Germline CDR1 SGHVS, CDR2 FQNEAQ. The V end lost 5 bases, the J end lost 5 bases, and 16 bases lay between the germline ends. The CDR3 has 15 amino acids. This TCR came from a woman in her 70s who had recovered from COVID-19. The V gene is TRBV7-8, the J gene TRBJ1-5, with a tentative D call TRBD1 (6 bases). Source material: peripheral blood. CDR3 sequence reads: CASSLMTGIDQPQHF. The CDR3 DNA follows: TGTGCCAGCAGCCTCATGACAGGCATCGATCAGCCCCAGCATTTT.